Presented here are 14 T cell receptor beta chains from one specimen sequenced in a study of T cell responses to AZD1222 COVID-19 vaccine. Method: immunoSEQ multiplex PCR; TCRdb's copy keeps in-frame clones and lacks some. The sample yields about 170,000 clones, roughly 92% seen once. The material sequenced was peripheral blood, taken on day 0 of AZD1222 vaccination. The source of these receptors is an adult in good health.

The V call is TRBV11-3, the J call TRBJ2-7; 12 positions agree with TRBD2. The CDR3 extends over 18 amino acids. J gave up 3 bases and V 5 bases, and 14 bases lay outside the gene matches. Looked up from germline, CDR1 is SGHNT and CDR2 is YENEEA. CDR3 sequence: CASSPSWLAGGIGYEQYF. The DNA of the CDR3 is TGTGCCAGCAGCCCCTCTTGGCTAGCGGGAGGGATCGGCTACGAGCAGTACTTC.

The V call is TRBV13, the J call TRBJ2-5, with no clear D. This CDR3 has 14 amino acids. V was shortened by 4 bases and J by 2 bases, with 11 bases between the two germline ends. Germline lookup yields CDR1 PRHDT and CDR2 FYEKMQ (reference sequence). CDR3 DNA sequence: TGTGCCAGCAGCTCTACCGCGAAGCAAGAGACCCAGTACTTC. It translates to CASSSTAKQETQYF. Combining the CDR3 with reference TRBV13 and TRBJ2-5 gives the whole variable domain AAGVIQSPRHLIKEKRETATLKCYPIPRHDTVYWYQQGPGQDPQFLISFYEKMQSDKGSIPDRFSAQQFSDYHSELNMSSLELGDSALYFCASSSTAKQETQYFGPGTRLLVL.

V and J are TRBV5-5 and TRBJ1-2; 9 bases fit TRBD1. The J segment lost 3 bases and the V segment lost 2 bases, leaving 11 bases of the junction unmatched. The CDR3 loop spans 17 amino acids. CDR1 SGHKS and CDR2 YYEKEE come from the germline V gene (reference sequence). This CDR3 reads CASSFAGTGIQDYGYTF. CDR3 DNA: TGTGCCAGCAGCTTCGCCGGGACAGGGATACAAGACTATGGCTACACCTTC.

The chain combines TRBV19 with TRBJ1-5, with TRBD1 matching over 7 bases. The trim removed 10 bases at V and 3 bases at J, leaving 6 bases unmatched. The germline V gene encodes CDR1 LNHDA and CDR2 SQIVND (reference sequence). The CDR3 consists of 13 residues. As DNA, the CDR3 is TGTGCCACTAAGGACAGGTACAATCAGCCCCAGCATTTT. Translating gives CATKDRYNQPQHF.

CDR3 nucleotides: TGTGCCAGCAGCCAAGATATTAAAGGTCTAGGGGGCTACACCTTC. Translated: CASSQDIKGLGGYTF. The chain combines TRBV4-2 with TRBJ1-2; D unresolved. CDR3 size: 15 residues. V lost 0 bases, J lost 8 bases, and 16 bases lay in between. Per germline, CDR1 LGHNA and CDR2 YNFKEQ.

The chain carries TRBV11-2 and TRBJ2-7, with D possibly being TRBD2 (6 bases). The CDR3 spans 14 residues. Germline CDR1 is SGHAT and CDR2 is FQNNGV. V was cut by 6 bases and J by 0 bases, with 12 bases left in between. CDR3 bases: TGTGCCAGCAGTCGGGGGATTTCCTCCTACGAGCAGTACTTC. It codes for CASSRGISSYEQYF.

V and J are TRBV6-5 and TRBJ1-1, with a tentative D call TRBD1 (6 bases). The CDR3 covers 14 residues. The germline V gene has CDR1 MNHEY and CDR2 SVGAGI. The V and J ends lost 3 bases and 5 bases respectively, with 13 bases between them. The CDR3 region is CASSYRGERTEAFF. The DNA for the CDR3 is TGTGCCAGCAGTTATAGGGGGGAGAGGACTGAAGCTTTCTTT.

The chain employs TRBV12-3 or TRBV12-4 and TRBJ1-1, with 7 nucleotides matching TRBD1. CDR3 length: 12 residues. Trimming cost V 5 bases and J 14 bases; bases outside gene matches: 11. CDR3 nucleotides: TGTGCCAGCAGTCAACTACAGGGGCCGAGGTTCTTT. This sequence encodes CASSQLQGPRFF.

The chain has TRBV19 and TRBJ1-3; 9 bases line up with TRBD1. V lost 6 bases and J lost 0; bases outside the gene matches: 6. CDR1 and CDR2 (germline): LNHDA, SQIVND (reference sequence). CDR3 length: 16 amino acids. CDR3 amino acids: CASSPGTGLSGNTIYF. The CDR3 nucleotides read TGTGCCAGTAGCCCCGGGACAGGGCTCTCTGGAAACACCATATATTTT.

V gene TRBV19 combines with J gene TRBJ1-2; no definite D call. V was shortened by 3 bases and J by 1 base, with 12 bases between the two germline ends. Per the germline V gene, CDR1 is LNHDA and CDR2 is SQIVND (reference sequence). CDR3 length: 15 residues. In nucleotides, the CDR3 is TGTGCCAGTAGTATGTTTGCAGGTGGTAACTATGGCTACACCTTC. Its protein is CASSMFAGGNYGYTF.

The chain links TRBV13 to TRBJ2-3, with D hard to call. Deletions cut 0 bases from V and 2 bases from J, with 9 bases between. CDR3 length: 15 residues. Per germline, CDR1 PRHDT and CDR2 FYEKMQ (reference sequence). DNA of the CDR3: TGTGCCAGCAGCTTAGGGGAAAGGGTCACAGATACGCAGTATTTT. This gives the protein CASSLGERVTDTQYF.

The chain joins TRBV7-2 to TRBJ1-2; 7 nucleotides line up with TRBD1. Germline CDR1 reads SGHTA; CDR2 reads FQGNSA. J lost 4 bases, V lost 5 bases, and 7 bases had no gene match. The CDR3 runs 14 residues. The CDR3: CASSIRQGFYGYTF. DNA for the CDR3: TGTGCCAGCAGCATCAGACAGGGTTTCTATGGCTACACCTTC.

This clone was observed once. This chain joins TRBV19 and TRBJ2-7, with 7 bases aligning to TRBD1. From germline, CDR1 is LNHDA and CDR2 SQIVND (reference sequence). J gave up 3 bases and V 5 bases, and 10 bases lay outside the gene matches. The CDR3 has 15 residues. The CDR3 DNA sequence: TGTGCCAGTAGTCAGTTTAGGGACAGACACTACGAGCAGTACTTC. Protein product: CASSQFRDRHYEQYF.

In the case of this clone: A read error may produce the germline difference seen at one junction end. The chain joins TRBV7-7 to TRBJ2-3, with 9 positions matching TRBD1. The CDR3 runs to 15 residues. CDR1 and CDR2 (germline): SSHAT, FNYEAQ (reference sequence). The CDR3: CASSSGTGLQDTQYF. CDR3 in DNA: TGTGCTAGCAGCTCGGGGACAGGGCTGCAGGATACGCAGTATTTT.